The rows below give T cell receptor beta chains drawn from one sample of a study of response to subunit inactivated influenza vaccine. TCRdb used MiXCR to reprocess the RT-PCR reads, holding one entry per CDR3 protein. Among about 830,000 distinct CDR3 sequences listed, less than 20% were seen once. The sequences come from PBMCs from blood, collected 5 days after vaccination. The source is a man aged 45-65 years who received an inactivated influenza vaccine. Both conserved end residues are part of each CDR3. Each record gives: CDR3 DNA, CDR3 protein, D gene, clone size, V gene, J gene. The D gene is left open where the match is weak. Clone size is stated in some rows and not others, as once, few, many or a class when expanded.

CDR3 DNA: TGTGCCAGCAGCACGGACAGGGCTGGGGCCAACGTCCTGACTTTC
CDR3 protein: CASSTDRAGANVLTF
D gene: TRBD1
clone size: -
V gene: TRBV6-1
J gene: TRBJ2-6

CDR3 DNA: TGTGCCAGCACCCCCCGGGACACATCATACAATGAGCAGTTCTTC
CDR3 protein: CASTPRDTSYNEQFF
D gene: -
clone size: few
V gene: TRBV6-1
J gene: TRBJ2-1

CDR3 DNA: TGCAGTGCTAGCGGGTACGCGGGGAGCAATGAGCAGTTCTTC
CDR3 protein: CSASGYAGSNEQFF
D gene: -
clone size: -
V gene: TRBV20-1
J gene: TRBJ2-1

CDR3 DNA: TGTGCCAGCAGTCCACTTTACGGGACAGACCTCAATCAGCCCCAGCATTTT
CDR3 protein: CASSPLYGTDLNQPQHF
D gene: TRBD1
clone size: few
V gene: TRBV6-1
J gene: TRBJ1-5

CDR3 DNA: TGCAGTGCTGGAAGGGGGGGCACAGATACGCAGTATTTT
CDR3 protein: CSAGRGGTDTQYF
D gene: -
clone size: -
V gene: TRBV20-1
J gene: TRBJ2-3

CDR3 DNA: TGTGCCAGCAGCGTAGGGACTAGCGGGGGGGATGAGCAGTTCTTC
CDR3 protein: CASSVGTSGGDEQFF
D gene: TRBD2
clone size: -
V gene: TRBV9
J gene: TRBJ2-1

CDR3 DNA: TGTGCCAGCAGCTCCTCTGTCTCAGGGAACTCTGGGGCCAACGTCCTGACTTTC
CDR3 protein: CASSSSVSGNSGANVLTF
D gene: -
clone size: many
V gene: TRBV11-1
J gene: TRBJ2-6

CDR3 DNA: TGTGCCAGCAGGCAGGGGGCTGGCTACACCTTC
CDR3 protein: CASRQGAGYTF
D gene: TRBD1
clone size: few
V gene: TRBV28
J gene: TRBJ1-2

CDR3 DNA: TGTGCCAGCAGACAGGGGGCGAGCACTGAAGCTTTCTTT
CDR3 protein: CASRQGASTEAFF
D gene: TRBD1
clone size: -
V gene: TRBV6-1
J gene: TRBJ1-1

CDR3 DNA: TGCAGCGTTGGGGAAGGGCTCTACGAGCAGTACTTC
CDR3 protein: CSVGEGLYEQYF
D gene: -
clone size: few
V gene: TRBV29-1
J gene: TRBJ2-7

CDR3 DNA: TGTGCCAGCAGCCCCGGTGCGGCTTGGGAGCAGTACTTC
CDR3 protein: CASSPGAAWEQYF
D gene: -
clone size: -
V gene: TRBV7-2
J gene: TRBJ2-7

CDR3 DNA: TGTGCCAGCAGCCTAACAGGGGAACTAGCCAAAAACATTCAGTACTTC
CDR3 protein: CASSLTGELAKNIQYF
D gene: TRBD1
clone size: -
V gene: TRBV11-1
J gene: TRBJ2-4

CDR3 DNA: TGTGTCGGAATCAACGGGGACAGGTTAATCTCTGGGGCCAACGTCCTGACTTTC
CDR3 protein: CVGINGDRLISGANVLTF
D gene: TRBD1
clone size: few
V gene: TRBV25-1
J gene: TRBJ2-6

CDR3 DNA: TGTGCCAGCACCCCATGGGGGCCGAGGAACACCGGGGAGCTGTTTTTT
CDR3 protein: CASTPWGPRNTGELFF
D gene: -
clone size: few
V gene: TRBV7-8
J gene: TRBJ2-2

CDR3 DNA: TGTGCCAGCAGTCAAACTAGCGGGGGGCCCTACGAGCAGTACTTC
CDR3 protein: CASSQTSGGPYEQYF
D gene: TRBD2
clone size: many
V gene: TRBV6-1
J gene: TRBJ2-7

CDR3 DNA: TGCGCCAGCAGCTTGGGCGTGCTAGCGGGAGGGGGGGCTCTCCATGAGCAGTTCTTC
CDR3 protein: CASSLGVLAGGGALHEQFF
D gene: TRBD2
clone size: -
V gene: TRBV5-1
J gene: TRBJ2-1

CDR3 DNA: TGTGCCAGCAGCGTAGCTGGATACAGTGGCGCCGGGGAGCTGTTTTTT
CDR3 protein: CASSVAGYSGAGELFF
D gene: -
clone size: -
V gene: TRBV9
J gene: TRBJ2-2

CDR3 DNA: TGCGCCAGCAGCTTTAGCGGGGGGTACACAGATACGCAGTATTTT
CDR3 protein: CASSFSGGYTDTQYF
D gene: TRBD2
clone size: -
V gene: TRBV5-1
J gene: TRBJ2-3

CDR3 DNA: TGCGCCAGCAAGCTGAGCGGGAGATTCCAAGAGACCCAGTACTTC
CDR3 protein: CASKLSGRFQETQYF
D gene: TRBD2
clone size: few
V gene: TRBV5-1
J gene: TRBJ2-5

CDR3 DNA: TGTGGCAGCAGCTTGGTGGGCCATCAGCCCCAGCATTTT
CDR3 protein: CGSSLVGHQPQHF
D gene: -
clone size: -
V gene: TRBV5-5
J gene: TRBJ1-5

CDR3 DNA: TGCAGTGCTAGAAGGGGACTAAACACAGATACGCAGTATTTT
CDR3 protein: CSARRGLNTDTQYF
D gene: TRBD2
clone size: -
V gene: TRBV20-1
J gene: TRBJ2-3

CDR3 DNA: TGTGCCAGCAGGTCACTAGCGGGCCCCTACAATGAGCAGTTCTTC
CDR3 protein: CASRSLAGPYNEQFF
D gene: TRBD2
clone size: few
V gene: TRBV12-3/TRBV12-4
J gene: TRBJ2-1